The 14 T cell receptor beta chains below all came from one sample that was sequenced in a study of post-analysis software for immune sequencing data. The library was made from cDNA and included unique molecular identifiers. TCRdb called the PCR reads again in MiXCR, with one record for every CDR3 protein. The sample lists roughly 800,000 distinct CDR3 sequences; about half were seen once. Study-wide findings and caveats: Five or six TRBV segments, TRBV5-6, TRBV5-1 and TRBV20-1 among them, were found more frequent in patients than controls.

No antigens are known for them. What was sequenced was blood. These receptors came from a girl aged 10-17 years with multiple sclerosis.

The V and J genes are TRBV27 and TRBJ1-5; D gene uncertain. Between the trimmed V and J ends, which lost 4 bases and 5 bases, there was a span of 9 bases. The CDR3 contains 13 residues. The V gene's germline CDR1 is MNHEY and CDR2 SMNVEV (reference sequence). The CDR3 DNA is TGTGCCAGCAGTTCTCTACCCTATCAGCCCCAGCATTTT. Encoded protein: CASSSLPYQPQHF.

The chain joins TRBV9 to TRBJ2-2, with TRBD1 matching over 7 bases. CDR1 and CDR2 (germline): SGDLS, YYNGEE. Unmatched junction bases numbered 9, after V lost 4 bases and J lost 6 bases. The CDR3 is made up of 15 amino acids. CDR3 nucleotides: TGTGCCAGCAGCCCCCAACAGGGGACCGCCGGGGAGCTGTTTTTT. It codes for CASSPQQGTAGELFF.

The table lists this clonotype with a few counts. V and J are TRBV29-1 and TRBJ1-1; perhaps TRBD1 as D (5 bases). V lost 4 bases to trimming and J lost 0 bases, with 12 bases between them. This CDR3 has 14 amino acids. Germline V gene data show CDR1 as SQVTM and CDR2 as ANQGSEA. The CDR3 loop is CSVGGGPMNTEAFF. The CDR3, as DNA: TGCAGCGTTGGGGGGGGACCTATGAACACTGAAGCTTTCTTT. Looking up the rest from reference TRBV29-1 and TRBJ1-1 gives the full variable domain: SAVISQKPSRDICQRGTSLTIQCQVDSQVTMMFWYRQQPGQSLTLIATANQGSEATYESGFVIDKFPISRPNLTFSTLTVSNMSPEDSSIYLCSVGGGPMNTEAFFGQGTRLTVV.

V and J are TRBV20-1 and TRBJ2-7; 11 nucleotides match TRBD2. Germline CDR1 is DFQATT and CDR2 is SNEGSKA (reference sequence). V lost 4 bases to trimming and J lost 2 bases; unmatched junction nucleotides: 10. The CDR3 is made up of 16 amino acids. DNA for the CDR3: TGCAGTGCTAAAGACCCACTAGCGGGGGATGCCTACGAGCAGTACTTC. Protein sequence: CSAKDPLAGDAYEQYF.

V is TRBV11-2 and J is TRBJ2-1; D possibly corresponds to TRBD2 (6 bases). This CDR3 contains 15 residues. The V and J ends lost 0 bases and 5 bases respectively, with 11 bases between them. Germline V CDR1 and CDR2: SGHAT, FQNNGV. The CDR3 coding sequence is TGTGCCAGCAGCTTAGAAGGCGGCGGGAACAATGAGCAGTTCTTC. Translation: CASSLEGGGNNEQFF. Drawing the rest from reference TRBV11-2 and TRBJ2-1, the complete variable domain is EAGVAQSPRYKIIEKRQSVAFWCNPISGHATLYWYQQILGQGPKLLIQFQNNGVVDDSQLPKDRFSAERLKGVDSTLKIQPAKLEDSAVYLCASSLEGGGNNEQFFGPGTRLTVL.

The CDR3, as DNA: TGTGCCACCAGTGAACAACCGACTAGCGGAAGTGGAGAGACCCAGTTCTTC. It encodes CATSEQPTSGSGETQFF. The chain uses TRBV24-1 and TRBJ2-1; 9 nucleotides line up with TRBD2. The germline V gene has CDR1 KGHDR and CDR2 SFDVKD. The length of the CDR3 is 17 residues. V shed 4 bases and J 13 bases; nucleotides not matched to a gene: 19.

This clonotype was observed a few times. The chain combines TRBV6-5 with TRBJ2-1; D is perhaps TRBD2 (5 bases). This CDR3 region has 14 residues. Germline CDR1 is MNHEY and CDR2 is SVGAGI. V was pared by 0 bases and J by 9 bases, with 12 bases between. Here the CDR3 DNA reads TGTGCCAGCAGTTACTCGAGGGCGGGTGGTGAGCAGTTCTTC. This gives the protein CASSYSRAGGEQFF.

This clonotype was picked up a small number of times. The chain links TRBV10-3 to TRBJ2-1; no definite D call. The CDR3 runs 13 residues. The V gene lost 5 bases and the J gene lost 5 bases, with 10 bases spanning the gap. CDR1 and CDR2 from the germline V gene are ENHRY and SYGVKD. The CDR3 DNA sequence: TGTGCCATCAGTCGGACCGCTGACAATGAGCAGTTCTTC. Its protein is CAISRTADNEQFF.

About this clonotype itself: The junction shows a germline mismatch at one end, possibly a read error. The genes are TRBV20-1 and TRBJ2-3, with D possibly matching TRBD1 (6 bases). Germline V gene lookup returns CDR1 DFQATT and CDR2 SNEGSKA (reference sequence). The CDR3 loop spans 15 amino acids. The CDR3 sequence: CRARTPSLGGDTQYF. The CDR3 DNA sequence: TGCAGAGCTAGAACACCCTCCTTAGGGGGTGATACGCAGTATTTT.

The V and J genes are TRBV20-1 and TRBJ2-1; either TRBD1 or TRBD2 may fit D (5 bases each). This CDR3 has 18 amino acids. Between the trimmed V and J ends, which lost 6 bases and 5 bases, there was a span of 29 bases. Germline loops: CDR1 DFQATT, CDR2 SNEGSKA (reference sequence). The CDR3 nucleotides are TGCAGTGCCTTACGAGGAGGACGTGACAGTCGGGTTAACAATGAGCAGTTCTTC. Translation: CSALRGGRDSRVNNEQFF.

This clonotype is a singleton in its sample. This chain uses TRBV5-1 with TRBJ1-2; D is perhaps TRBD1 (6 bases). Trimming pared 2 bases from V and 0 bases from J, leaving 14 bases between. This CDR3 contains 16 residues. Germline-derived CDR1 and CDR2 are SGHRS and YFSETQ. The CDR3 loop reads CASSFSGAGTNYGYTF. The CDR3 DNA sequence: TGCGCCAGCAGCTTCTCGGGGGCAGGCACTAACTATGGCTACACCTTC. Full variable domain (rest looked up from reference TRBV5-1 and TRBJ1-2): KAGVTQTPRYLIKTRGQQVTLSCSPISGHRSVSWYQQTPGQGLQFLFEYFSETQRNKGNFPGRFSGRQFSNSRSEMNVSTLELGDSALYLCASSFSGAGTNYGYTFGSGTRLTVV.

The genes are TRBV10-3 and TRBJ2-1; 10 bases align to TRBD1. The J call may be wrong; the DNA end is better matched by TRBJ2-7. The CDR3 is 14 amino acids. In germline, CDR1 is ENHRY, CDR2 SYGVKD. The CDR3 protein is CAISEPTGGHEQYF. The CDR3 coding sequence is TGTGCCATCAGTGAGCCGACAGGGGGCCACGAGCAGTACTTC.

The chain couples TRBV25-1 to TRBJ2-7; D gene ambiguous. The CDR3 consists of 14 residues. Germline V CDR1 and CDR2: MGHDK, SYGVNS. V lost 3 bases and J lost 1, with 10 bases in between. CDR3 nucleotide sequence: TGTGCCAGCAGTGAGCAGGAAGCTTCCTACGAGCAGTACTTC. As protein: CASSEQEASYEQYF.

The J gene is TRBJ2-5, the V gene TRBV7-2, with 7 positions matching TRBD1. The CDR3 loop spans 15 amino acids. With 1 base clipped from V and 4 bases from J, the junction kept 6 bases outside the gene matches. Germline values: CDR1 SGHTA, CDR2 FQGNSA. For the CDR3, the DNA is TGTGCCAGCAGCTTAGAGGGGACAGCCGGAGAGACCCAGTACTTC. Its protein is CASSLEGTAGETQYF.